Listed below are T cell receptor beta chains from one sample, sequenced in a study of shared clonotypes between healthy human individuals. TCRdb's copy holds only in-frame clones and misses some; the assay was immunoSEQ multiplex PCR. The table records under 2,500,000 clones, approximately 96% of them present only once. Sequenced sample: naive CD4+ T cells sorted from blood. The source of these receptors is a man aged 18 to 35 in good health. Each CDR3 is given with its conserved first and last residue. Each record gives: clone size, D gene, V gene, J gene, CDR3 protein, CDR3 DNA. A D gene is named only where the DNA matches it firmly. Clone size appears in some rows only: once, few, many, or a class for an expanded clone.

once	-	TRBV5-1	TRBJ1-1	CASSFTVDTEAFF	TGCGCCAGCAGCTTCACCGTGGACACTGAAGCTTTCTTT
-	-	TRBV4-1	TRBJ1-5	CASSQGPGRDRNQPQHF	TGCGCCAGCAGCCAAGGACCGGGCCGGGACCGCAATCAGCCCCAGCATTTT
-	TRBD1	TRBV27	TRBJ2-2	CASSSGQGRNTGELFF	TGTGCCAGCAGTAGCGGACAGGGGCGAAACACCGGGGAGCTGTTTTTT
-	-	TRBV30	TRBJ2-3	CAWNLAVTSTDTQYF	TGTGCCTGGAACTTAGCGGTAACTAGCACAGATACGCAGTATTTT
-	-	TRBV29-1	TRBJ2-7	CSVLSGTPQFYEQYF	TGCAGCGTTCTATCCGGGACACCTCAATTCTACGAGCAGTACTTC
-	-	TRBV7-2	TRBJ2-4	CASSLGQRVAKNIQYF	TGTGCCAGCAGCTTAGGACAGAGAGTAGCCAAAAACATTCAGTACTTC
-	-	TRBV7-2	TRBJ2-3	CASSLASRLSTDTQYF	TGTGCCAGCAGCTTAGCTTCCCGGCTGTCCACAGATACGCAGTATTTT
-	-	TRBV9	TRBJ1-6	CASSPRGHDNSPLHF	TGTGCCAGCAGCCCCAGAGGGCACGATAATTCACCCCTCCACTTT
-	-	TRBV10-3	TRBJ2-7	CAISDSVGAGVRSYEQYF	TGTGCCATCAGTGATAGTGTTGGGGCAGGGGTACGGTCCTACGAGCAGTACTTC
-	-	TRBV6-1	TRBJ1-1	CASSDRAGPLEAFF	TGTGCCAGCAGTGACAGGGCAGGACCACTGGAAGCTTTCTTT
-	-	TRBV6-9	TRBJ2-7	CASIVTGGPGKRVTYEQYF	TGTGCCAGCATCGTGACTGGGGGTCCAGGGAAGCGGGTTACCTACGAGCAGTACTTC
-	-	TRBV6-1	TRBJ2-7	CATVQHYEQYF	TGTGCCACCGTTCAACACTACGAGCAGTACTTC
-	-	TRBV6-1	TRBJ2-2	CASTEGERATGELFF	TGTGCCAGCACCGAGGGAGAAAGGGCCACCGGGGAGCTGTTTTTT
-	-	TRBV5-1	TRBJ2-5	CASSRDREGQETQYF	TGCGCCAGCAGCCGTGACAGGGAGGGCCAAGAGACCCAGTACTTC
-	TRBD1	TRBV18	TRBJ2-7	CASSPRATGANYEQYF	TGTGCCAGCTCACCACGGGCAACAGGGGCGAACTACGAGCAGTACTTC
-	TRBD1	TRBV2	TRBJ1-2	CASLAGGDGYTF	TGTGCCAGCCTCGCAGGGGGAGATGGCTACACCTTC
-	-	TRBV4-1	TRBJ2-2	CASSQDRAYGELFF	TGCGCCAGCAGCCAAGATCGGGCGTACGGGGAGCTGTTTTTT
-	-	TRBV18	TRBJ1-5	CASSRDSNQPQHF	TGTGCCAGCTCCCGGGACAGCAATCAGCCCCAGCATTTT
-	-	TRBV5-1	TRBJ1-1	CASSLRAGNTEAFF	TGCGCCAGCAGCTTGCGGGCTGGGAACACTGAAGCTTTCTTT
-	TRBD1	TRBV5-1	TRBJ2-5	CASSLEGQYQETQYF	TGCGCCAGCAGCTTGGAGGGACAGTACCAAGAGACCCAGTACTTC
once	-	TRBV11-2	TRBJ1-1	CASSRDGGPSAEAFF	TGTGCCAGCAGCCGGGACGGAGGCCCCTCGGCTGAAGCTTTCTTT
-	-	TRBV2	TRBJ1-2	CASSQDSANYGYTF	TGTGCCAGCAGTCAAGACAGCGCCAACTATGGCTACACCTTC
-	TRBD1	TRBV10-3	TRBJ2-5	CAIRDRGSVETQYF	TGTGCCATCAGGGACAGGGGATCGGTGGAGACCCAGTACTTC
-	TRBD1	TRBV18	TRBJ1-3	CASSPETGGASGNTIYF	TGTGCCAGCTCACCTGAGACAGGGGGCGCCTCTGGAAACACCATATATTTT
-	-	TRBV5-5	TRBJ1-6	CASSWDTGTNHSPLHF	TGTGCCAGCAGCTGGGATACCGGGACAAACCACTCACCCCTCCACTTT
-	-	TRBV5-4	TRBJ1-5	CATQFGDQPQHF	TGTGCCACCCAATTTGGAGATCAGCCCCAGCATTTT